This entry concerns a single T cell receptor (beta chain). These data come from a study of T-cell memory formation after mild COVID-19. Study-level information: Clustering of TCRs was largely donor specific.

Per the germline V gene, CDR1 is LGHNA and CDR2 is YSLEER. The ends were cut back, 0 bases at V and 4 bases at J, with 9 bases in the middle. The CDR3 spans 14 residues. TCRdb used MiXCR to reprocess the 5' RACE reads, holding one entry per CDR3 protein. The sample has over 120,000 distinct CDR3 sequences, 20% to 25% seen once. The receptor's source is an adult woman who had mild COVID-19 (a few samples of this study predate the infection). Cell type and time point are not known. This chain connects TRBV4-3 to TRBJ1-2; D remains ambiguous. The material sequenced was PBMCs or a T cell subset sorted from them (not recorded which). The CDR3: CASSQDQAFYGYTF. Written as DNA, the CDR3 is TGCGCCAGCAGCCAAGATCAGGCTTTCTATGGCTACACCTTC.